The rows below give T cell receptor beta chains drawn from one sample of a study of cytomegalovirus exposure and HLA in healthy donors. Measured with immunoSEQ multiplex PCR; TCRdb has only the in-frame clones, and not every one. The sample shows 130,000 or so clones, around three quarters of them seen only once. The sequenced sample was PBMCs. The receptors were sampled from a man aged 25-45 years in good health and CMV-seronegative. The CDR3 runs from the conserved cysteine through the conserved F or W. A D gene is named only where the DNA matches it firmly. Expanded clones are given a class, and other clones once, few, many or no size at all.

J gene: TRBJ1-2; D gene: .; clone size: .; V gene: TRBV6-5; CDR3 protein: CASRERRALGYGYTF; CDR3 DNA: TGTGCCAGCAGGGAGCGCAGGGCGCTGGGGTATGGCTACACCTTC
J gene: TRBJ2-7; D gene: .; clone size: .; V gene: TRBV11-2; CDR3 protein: CASSLPVLRGLSSYEQYF; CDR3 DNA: TGTGCCAGCAGCTTACCCGTCTTAAGGGGCCTCAGCTCCTACGAGCAGTACTTC
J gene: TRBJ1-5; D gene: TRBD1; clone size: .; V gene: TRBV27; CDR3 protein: CASSLTGGNNQPQHF; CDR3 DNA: TGTGCCAGCAGTTTAACAGGGGGTAACAATCAGCCCCAGCATTTT
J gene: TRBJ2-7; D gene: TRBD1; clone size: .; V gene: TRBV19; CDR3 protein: CASSRTGLSYEQYF; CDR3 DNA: TGTGCCAGTAGTAGGACAGGGCTCTCCTACGAGCAGTACTTC
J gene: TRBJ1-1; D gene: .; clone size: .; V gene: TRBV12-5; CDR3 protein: CASGFSYSGAFF; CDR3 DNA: TGTGCTAGTGGTTTCAGTTACTCGGGGGCTTTCTTT
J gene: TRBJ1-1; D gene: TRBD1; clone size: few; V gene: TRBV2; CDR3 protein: CASSQDRGGEAFF; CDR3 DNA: TGTGCCAGCAGCCAGGACAGGGGAGGTGAAGCTTTCTTT
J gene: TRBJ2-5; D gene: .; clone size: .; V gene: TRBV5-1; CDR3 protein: CASSPGDLVSLETQYF; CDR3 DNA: TGCGCCAGCAGCCCAGGGGATTTAGTTAGTTTAGAGACCCAGTACTTC
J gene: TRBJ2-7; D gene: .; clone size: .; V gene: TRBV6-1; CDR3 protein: CASCLTGDYEQYF; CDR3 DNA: TGTGCCAGCTGTCTTACGGGGGACTACGAGCAGTACTTC
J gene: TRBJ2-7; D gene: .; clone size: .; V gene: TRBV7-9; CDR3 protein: CASSLGRDTYEQYF; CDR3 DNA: TGTGCCAGCAGCTTAGGCAGGGATACCTACGAGCAGTACTTC
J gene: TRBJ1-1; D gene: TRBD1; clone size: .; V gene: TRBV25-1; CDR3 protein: CASTTGGSNTEAFF; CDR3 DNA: TGTGCCAGCACGACAGGGGGAAGCAACACTGAAGCTTTCTTT
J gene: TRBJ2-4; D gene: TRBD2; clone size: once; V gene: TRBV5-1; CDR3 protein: CASSPTTSGIDIQYF; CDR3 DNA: TGCGCCAGCAGCCCTACGACTAGCGGGATTGACATTCAGTACTTC
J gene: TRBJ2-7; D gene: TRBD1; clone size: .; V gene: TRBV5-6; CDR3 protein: CASSARGYEQYF; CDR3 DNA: TGTGCCAGCAGCGCCAGGGGGTACGAGCAGTACTTC
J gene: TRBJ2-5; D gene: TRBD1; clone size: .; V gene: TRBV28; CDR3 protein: CASSPAGWTGQETQYF; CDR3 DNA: TGTGCCAGCAGTCCAGCCGGATGGACAGGGCAAGAGACCCAGTACTTC
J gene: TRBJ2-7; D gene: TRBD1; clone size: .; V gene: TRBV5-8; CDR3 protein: CASSAPRDSRPYEQYF; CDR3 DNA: TGTGCCAGCAGCGCTCCCCGGGACAGCAGACCCTACGAGCAGTACTTC
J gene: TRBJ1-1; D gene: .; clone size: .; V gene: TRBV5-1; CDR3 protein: CASSLPGNTEAFF; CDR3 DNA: TGCGCCAGCAGCTTGCCAGGGAACACTGAAGCTTTCTTT
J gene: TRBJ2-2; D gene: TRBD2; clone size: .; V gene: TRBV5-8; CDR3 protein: CASSFWAGVVAGELFF; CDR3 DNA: TGTGCCAGCAGCTTCTGGGCGGGGGTCGTCGCCGGGGAGCTGTTTTTT
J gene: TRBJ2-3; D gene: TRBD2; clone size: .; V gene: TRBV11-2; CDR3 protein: CASSSGLAGTSTDTQYF; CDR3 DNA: TGTGCCAGCAGCTCGGGACTAGCGGGAACTAGCACAGATACGCAGTATTTT
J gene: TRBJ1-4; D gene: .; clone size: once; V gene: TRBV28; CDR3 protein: CASSLSGDGEKLFF; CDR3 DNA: TGTGCCAGCAGTTTATCGGGGGACGGGGAAAAACTGTTTTTT
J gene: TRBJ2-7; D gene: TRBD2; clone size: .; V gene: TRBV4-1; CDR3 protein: CASSQVSSGRVREYEQYF; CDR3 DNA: TGCGCCAGCAGCCAAGTTTCGAGCGGGAGGGTCCGAGAGTACGAGCAGTACTTC
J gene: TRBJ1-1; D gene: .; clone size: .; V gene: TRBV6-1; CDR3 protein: CASSSRQVGDTEAFF; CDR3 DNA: TGTGCCAGCAGTTCCAGACAGGTAGGGGACACTGAAGCTTTCTTT
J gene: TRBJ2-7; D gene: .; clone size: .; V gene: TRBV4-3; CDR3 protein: CASSQRDGGAGHEQYF; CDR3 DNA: TGCGCCAGCAGCCAAAGGGATGGCGGGGCGGGACACGAGCAGTACTTC
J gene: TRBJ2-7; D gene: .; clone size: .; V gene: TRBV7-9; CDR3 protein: CASSLEGVRGFYEQYF; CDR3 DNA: TGTGCCAGCAGCTTAGAAGGGGTTAGGGGGTTCTACGAGCAGTACTTC
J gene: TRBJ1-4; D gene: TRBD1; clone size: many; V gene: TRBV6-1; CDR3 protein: CASSSGTGHEKLFF; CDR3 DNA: TGTGCCAGCAGCTCCGGGACAGGGCATGAAAAACTGTTTTTT
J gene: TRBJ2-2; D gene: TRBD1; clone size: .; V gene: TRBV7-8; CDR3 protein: CASRPAGTGITGELFF; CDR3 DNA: TGTGCCAGCCGCCCTGCCGGGACAGGGATCACCGGGGAGCTGTTTTTT
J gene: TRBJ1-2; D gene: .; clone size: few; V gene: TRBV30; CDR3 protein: CAWSPGGVRGYTF; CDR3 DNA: TGTGCCTGGAGTCCGGGGGGAGTTCGGGGCTACACCTTC
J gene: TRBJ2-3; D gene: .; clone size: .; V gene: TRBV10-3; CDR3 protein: CATRTDPIATDTQYF; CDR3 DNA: TGTGCCACACGGACTGACCCCATTGCCACAGATACGCAGTATTTT
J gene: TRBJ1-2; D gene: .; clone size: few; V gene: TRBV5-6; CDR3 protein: CASSSKYGYTF; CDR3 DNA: TGTGCCAGCAGCTCCAAATATGGCTACACCTTC
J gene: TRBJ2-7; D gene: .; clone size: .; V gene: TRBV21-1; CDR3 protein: CASSKYPLGMKYEQYF; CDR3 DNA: TGTGCCAGCAGCAAATATCCCCTAGGAATGAAGTACGAGCAGTACTTC
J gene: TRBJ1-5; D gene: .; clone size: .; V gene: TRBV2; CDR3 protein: CASRPPGQARLQPQHF; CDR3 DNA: TGTGCCAGCAGACCCCCAGGGCAGGCCAGGTTGCAGCCCCAGCATTTT